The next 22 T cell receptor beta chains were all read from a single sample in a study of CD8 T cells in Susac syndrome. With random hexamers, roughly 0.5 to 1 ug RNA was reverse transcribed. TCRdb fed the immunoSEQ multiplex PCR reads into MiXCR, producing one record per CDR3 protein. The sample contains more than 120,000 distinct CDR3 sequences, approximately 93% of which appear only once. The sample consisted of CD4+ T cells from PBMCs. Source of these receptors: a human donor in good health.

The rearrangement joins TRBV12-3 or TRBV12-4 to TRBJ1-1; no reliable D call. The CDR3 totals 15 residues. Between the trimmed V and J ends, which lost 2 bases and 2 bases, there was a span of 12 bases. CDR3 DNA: TGTGCCAGCAGTTTAATCGGAGTGGTAAACACTGAAGCTTTCTTT. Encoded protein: CASSLIGVVNTEAFF.

CDR3 in amino acids: CASSEIDRGQPQHF. CDR3 coding DNA: TGCGCCAGCAGTGAGATCGACAGGGGGCAGCCCCAGCATTTT. This chain connects TRBV10-2 to TRBJ1-5, with 9 positions matching TRBD1. The CDR3 has 14 amino acids. Trimming cost V 2 bases and J 7 bases; bases outside gene matches: 3. The germline CDR1 and CDR2 sequences are WSHSY and SAAADI.

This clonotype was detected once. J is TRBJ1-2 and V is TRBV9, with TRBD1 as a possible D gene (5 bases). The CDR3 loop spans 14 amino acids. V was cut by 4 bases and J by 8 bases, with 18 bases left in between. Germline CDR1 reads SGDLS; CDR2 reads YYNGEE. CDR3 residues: CASSMYVRESGYTF. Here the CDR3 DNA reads TGTGCCAGCAGCATGTACGTCAGGGAATCGGGCTACACCTTC.

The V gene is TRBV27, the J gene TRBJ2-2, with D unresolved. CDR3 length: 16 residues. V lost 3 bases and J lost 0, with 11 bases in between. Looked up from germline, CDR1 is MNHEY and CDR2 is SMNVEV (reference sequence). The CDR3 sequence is CASSLAVGSNTGELFF. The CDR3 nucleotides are TGTGCCAGCAGTTTGGCCGTCGGGTCGAACACCGGGGAGCTGTTTTTT.

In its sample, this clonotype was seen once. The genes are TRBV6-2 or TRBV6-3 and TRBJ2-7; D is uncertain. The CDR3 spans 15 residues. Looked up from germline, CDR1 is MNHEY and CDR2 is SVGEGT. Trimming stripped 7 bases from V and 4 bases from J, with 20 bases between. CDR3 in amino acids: CASIRGRAYGYEQYF. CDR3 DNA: TGTGCCAGCATCCGCGGCCGAGCGTACGGGTACGAGCAGTACTTC.

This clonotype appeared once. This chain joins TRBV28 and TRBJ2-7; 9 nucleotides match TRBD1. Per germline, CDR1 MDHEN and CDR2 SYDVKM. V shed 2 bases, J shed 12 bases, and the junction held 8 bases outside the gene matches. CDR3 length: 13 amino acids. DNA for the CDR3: TGTGCCAGCAGTTTAACCGGGACAGGGAATCCGTACTTC. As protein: CASSLTGTGNPYF.

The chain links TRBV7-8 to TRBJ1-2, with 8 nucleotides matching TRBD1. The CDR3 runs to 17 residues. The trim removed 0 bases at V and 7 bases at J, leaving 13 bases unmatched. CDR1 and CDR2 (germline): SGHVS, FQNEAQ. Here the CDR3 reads CASSLAFGQGFKGGYTF. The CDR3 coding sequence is TGTGCCAGCAGCTTAGCTTTTGGACAGGGATTCAAGGGTGGCTACACCTTC. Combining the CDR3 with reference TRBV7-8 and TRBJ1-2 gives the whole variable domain GAGVSQSPRYKVAKRGQDVALRCDPISGHVSLFWYQQALGQGPEFLTYFQNEAQLDKSGLPSDRFFAERPEGSVSTLKIQRTQQEDSAVYLCASSLAFGQGFKGGYTFGSGTRLTVV.

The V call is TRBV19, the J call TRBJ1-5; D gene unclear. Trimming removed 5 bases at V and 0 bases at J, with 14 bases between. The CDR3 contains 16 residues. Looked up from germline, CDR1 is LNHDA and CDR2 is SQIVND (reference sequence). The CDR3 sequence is CASSRWTDLSNQPQHF. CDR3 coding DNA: TGTGCCAGTAGTCGATGGACGGACCTTAGCAATCAGCCCCAGCATTTT.

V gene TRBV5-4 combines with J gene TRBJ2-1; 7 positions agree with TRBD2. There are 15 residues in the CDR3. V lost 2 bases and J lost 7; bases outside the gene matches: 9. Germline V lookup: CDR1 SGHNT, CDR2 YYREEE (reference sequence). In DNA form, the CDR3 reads TGTGCCAGCAGCTTCGGCGGGGGAGCTTTTAATGAGCAGTTCTTC. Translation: CASSFGGGAFNEQFF.

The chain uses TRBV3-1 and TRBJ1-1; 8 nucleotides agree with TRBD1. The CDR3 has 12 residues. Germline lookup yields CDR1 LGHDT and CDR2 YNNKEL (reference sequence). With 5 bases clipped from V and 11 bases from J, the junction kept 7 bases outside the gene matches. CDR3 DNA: TGTGCCAGCAGCTCCGGGACAGGATCGGCTTTCTTT. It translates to CASSSGTGSAFF. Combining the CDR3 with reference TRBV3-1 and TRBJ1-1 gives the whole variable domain DTAVSQTPKYLVTQMGNDKSIKCEQNLGHDTMYWYKQDSKKFLKIMFSYNNKELIINETVPNRFSPKSPDKAHLNLHINSLELGDSAVYFCASSSGTGSAFFGQGTRLTVV.

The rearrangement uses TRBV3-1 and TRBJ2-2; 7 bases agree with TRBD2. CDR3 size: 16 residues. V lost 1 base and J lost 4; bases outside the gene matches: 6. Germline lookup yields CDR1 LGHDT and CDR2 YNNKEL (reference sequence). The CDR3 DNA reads TGTGCCAGCAGCCAAGCGGCTAGCGGAAGCACCGGGGAGCTGTTTTTT. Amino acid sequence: CASSQAASGSTGELFF.

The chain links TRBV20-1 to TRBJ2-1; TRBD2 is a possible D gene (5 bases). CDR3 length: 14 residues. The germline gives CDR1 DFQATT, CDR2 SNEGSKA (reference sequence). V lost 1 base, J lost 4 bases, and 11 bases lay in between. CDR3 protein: CSARVGGPYNEQFF. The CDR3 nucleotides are TGCAGTGCTAGAGTAGGCGGGCCTTACAATGAGCAGTTCTTC.

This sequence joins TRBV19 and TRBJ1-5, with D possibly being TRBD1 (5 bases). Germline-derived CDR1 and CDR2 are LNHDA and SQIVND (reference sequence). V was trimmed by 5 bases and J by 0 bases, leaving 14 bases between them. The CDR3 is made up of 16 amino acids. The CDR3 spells CASSFRVGDSNQPQHF. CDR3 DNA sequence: TGTGCCAGTAGTTTCAGGGTTGGGGATAGCAATCAGCCCCAGCATTTT.

As DNA, the CDR3 is TGTGCCAGCAATCAGGGGCGAGGAGAGCAGTACTTC. Its translation is CASNQGRGEQYF. The rearrangement links TRBV27 to TRBJ2-7; D might be TRBD1 (6 bases). The V end was cut by 7 bases, the J end by 7 bases, with 14 bases between. Germline CDR1 and CDR2: MNHEY and SMNVEV (reference sequence). CDR3 length: 12 residues.

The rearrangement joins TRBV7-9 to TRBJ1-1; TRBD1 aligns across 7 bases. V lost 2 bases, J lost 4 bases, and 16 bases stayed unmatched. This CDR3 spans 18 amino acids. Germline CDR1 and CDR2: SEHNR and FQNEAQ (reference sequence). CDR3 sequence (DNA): TGTGCCAGCAGCTTACGCATTCCGGGACAGCCAACGGGCACTGAAGCTTTCTTT. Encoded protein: CASSLRIPGQPTGTEAFF.

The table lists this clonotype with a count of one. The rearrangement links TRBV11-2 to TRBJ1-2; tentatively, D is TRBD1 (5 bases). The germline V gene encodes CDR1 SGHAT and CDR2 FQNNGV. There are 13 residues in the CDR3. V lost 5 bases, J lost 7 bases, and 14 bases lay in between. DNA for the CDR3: TGTGCCAGCAGCCCAAGCCGGAGGGGTGGCTACACCTTC. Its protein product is CASSPSRRGGYTF. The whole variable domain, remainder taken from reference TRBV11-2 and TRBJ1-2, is EAGVAQSPRYKIIEKRQSVAFWCNPISGHATLYWYQQILGQGPKLLIQFQNNGVVDDSQLPKDRFSAERLKGVDSTLKIQPAKLEDSAVYLCASSPSRRGGYTFGSGTRLTVV.

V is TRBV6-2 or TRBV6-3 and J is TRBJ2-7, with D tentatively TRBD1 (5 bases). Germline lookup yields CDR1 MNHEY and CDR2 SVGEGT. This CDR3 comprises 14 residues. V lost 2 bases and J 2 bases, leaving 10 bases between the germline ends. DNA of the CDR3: TGTGCCAGCAGTTACCCAGGGCCACCCTACGAGCAGTACTTC. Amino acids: CASSYPGPPYEQYF.

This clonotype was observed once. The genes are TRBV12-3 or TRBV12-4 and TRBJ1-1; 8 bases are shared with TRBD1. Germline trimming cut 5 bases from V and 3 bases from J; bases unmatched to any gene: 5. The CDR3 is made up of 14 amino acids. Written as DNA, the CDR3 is TGTGCCAGCAGTCTCCAGGGGGCTCACACTGAAGCTTTCTTT. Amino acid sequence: CASSLQGAHTEAFF.

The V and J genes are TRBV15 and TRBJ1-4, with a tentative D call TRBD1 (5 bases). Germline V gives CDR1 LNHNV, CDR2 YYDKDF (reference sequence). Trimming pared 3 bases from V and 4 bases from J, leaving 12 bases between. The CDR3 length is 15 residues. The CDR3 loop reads CATSRLGDNNEKLFF. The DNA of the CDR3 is TGTGCCACCAGCAGGTTGGGGGATAATAATGAAAAACTGTTTTTT.

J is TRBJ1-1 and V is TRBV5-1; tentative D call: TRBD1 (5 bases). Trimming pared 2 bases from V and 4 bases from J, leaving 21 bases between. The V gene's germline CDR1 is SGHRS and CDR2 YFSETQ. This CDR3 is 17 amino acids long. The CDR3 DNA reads TGCGCCAGCAGCTTTGCACCGCTGAGGTCCGGGGGCACTGAAGCTTTCTTT. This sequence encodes CASSFAPLRSGGTEAFF.

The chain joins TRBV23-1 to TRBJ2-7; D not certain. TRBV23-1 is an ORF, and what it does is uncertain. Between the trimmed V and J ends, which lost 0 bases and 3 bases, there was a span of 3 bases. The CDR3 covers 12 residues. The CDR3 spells CASSQSSYEQYF. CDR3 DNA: TGCGCCAGCAGTCAATCGAGCTACGAGCAGTACTTC.

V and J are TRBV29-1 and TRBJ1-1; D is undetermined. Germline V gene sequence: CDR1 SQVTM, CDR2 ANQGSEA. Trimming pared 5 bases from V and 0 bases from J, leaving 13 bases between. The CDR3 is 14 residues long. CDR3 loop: CSVTGRKMNTEAFF. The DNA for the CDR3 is TGCAGCGTTACCGGCCGGAAGATGAACACTGAAGCTTTCTTT.